This record covers a single T cell receptor beta chain. Its antigen remains unknown. This specimen comes from a study of ipilimumab plus nivolumab after autologous stem cell transplantation. V was clipped by 0 bases and J by 2 bases, with 9 bases between them. The CDR3 has 15 residues. Per the germline V gene, CDR1 is SGHRS and CDR2 is YFSETQ. Regarding the study as a whole: Per the authors, repertoire, Treg and microbiota data justify further study.

Data came from immunoSEQ multiplex PCR; TCRdb stores just in-frame clones and leaves some out. The repertoire holds some 45,000 clones, with around nine tenths as singletons. The sequencing used PBMCs, collected in a trial of ipilimumab plus nivolumab as post-transplant consolidation. The sequence derives from a male donor with multiple myeloma. The chain carries TRBV5-1 and TRBJ2-1, with D tentatively TRBD2 (5 bases). CDR3 loop: CASSLELAPYNEQFF. The CDR3 DNA sequence: TGCGCCAGCAGCTTGGAGCTAGCCCCCTACAATGAGCAGTTCTTC. Based on the CDR3 plus reference TRBV5-1 and TRBJ2-1, the full variable domain is KAGVTQTPRYLIKTRGQQVTLSCSPISGHRSVSWYQQTPGQGLQFLFEYFSETQRNKGNFPGRFSGRQFSNSRSEMNVSTLELGDSALYLCASSLELAPYNEQFFGPGTRLTVL.